The 26 T cell receptor beta chains presented below share a single source sample, sequenced in a study of early T cells in non-severe SARS-CoV-2 infection. MiXCR, run by TCRdb on the 5' RACE reads, gives a single entry per CDR3 protein. The sample has 75,000 or so distinct CDR3 sequences, about 10% seen once; the top ten hold less than 7%. Sequenced input: whole blood. All receptors come from an adult who was a healthcare worker with PCR-confirmed SARS-CoV-2 infection or an uninfected control (not recorded which).

The rearrangement links TRBV4-2 to TRBJ2-7, with 7 bases lining up with TRBD1. CDR1 and CDR2 from the germline V gene are LGHNA and YNFKEQ. The CDR3 sequence is 15 residues long. V lost 2 bases and J lost 5; bases outside the gene matches: 9. The chain's CDR3 is CASSQTGALGNEQYF. CDR3 DNA sequence: TGTGCCAGCAGCCAAACAGGGGCCCTCGGGAACGAGCAGTACTTC.

This chain links TRBV2 with TRBJ2-7; D is unresolved. The V gene's germline CDR1 is SNHLY and CDR2 FYNNEI. The CDR3 covers 13 residues. The V gene lost 5 bases and the J gene lost 7 bases, with 15 bases spanning the gap. In DNA, the CDR3 is TGTGCCAGCAGTAATGAAGGGTTGTGGGAGCAGTACTTC. The encoded protein is CASSNEGLWEQYF.

Of note for this clonotype: With a much larger clone just one base away, this may be a read error. V usage is TRBV5-1 and J usage is TRBJ1-2, with D possibly matching TRBD1 (6 bases). From germline, CDR1 is SGHRS and CDR2 YFSETQ. The CDR3 is 16 amino acids. CDR3 protein: CTSSLGTTQTNYGYTF. DNA of the CDR3: TGCACCAGCAGCTTAGGGACAACGCAAACTAACTATGGCTACACCTTC.

This clonotype showed up just a few times. This rearrangement joins TRBV6-1 to TRBJ1-3; tentatively, D is TRBD1 (5 bases). CDR1 is MNHNS, CDR2 SASEGT, per germline. V was clipped by 4 bases and J by 0 bases, with 16 bases between them. The CDR3 covers 17 residues. In DNA form, the CDR3 reads TGTGCCAGCAGTGCCTCAACCGACAGACGCTCTGGAAACACCATATATTTT. It is translated as CASSASTDRRSGNTIYF.

The rearrangement links TRBV4-1 to TRBJ2-3; 8 positions agree with TRBD2. V lost 1 base to trimming and J lost 2 bases; unmatched junction nucleotides: 11. Germline V lookup: CDR1 MGHRA, CDR2 YSYEKL. The CDR3 sequence is 18 residues long. DNA of the CDR3: TGCGCCAGCAGCCAAGTACCGTCGGGGGGGCCGGACACAGATACGCAGTATTTT. Encoded protein: CASSQVPSGGPDTDTQYF.

This clonotype came up a few times. This chain joins TRBV5-1 and TRBJ2-3; D is unresolved. Between the trimmed V and J ends, which lost 0 bases and 2 bases, there was a span of 7 bases. The germline gives CDR1 SGHRS, CDR2 YFSETQ. CDR3 length: 14 residues. CDR3 region: CASSLEHHTDTQYF. CDR3 nucleotide sequence: TGCGCCAGCAGCTTGGAACATCACACAGATACGCAGTATTTT.

This clonotype was detected only a few times. The genes are TRBV29-1 and TRBJ1-5, with 7 positions matching TRBD1. CDR1 and CDR2 (germline): SQVTM, ANQGSEA. The CDR3 has 14 amino acids. J was trimmed by 4 bases and V by 4 bases; bases with no gene match: 7. Here the CDR3 reads CSVGTGTVNQPQHF. CDR3 in DNA: TGCAGCGTTGGTACTGGGACAGTGAATCAGCCCCAGCATTTT.

This clonotype was seen ten or more times. This sequence joins TRBV4-1 and TRBJ1-4; D call uncertain. CDR1 is MGHRA and CDR2 is YSYEKL in the germline V gene. The V end was cut by 4 bases, the J end by 8 bases, with 20 bases between. This CDR3 comprises 16 residues. CDR3 bases: TGCGCCAGCAGCCTTGAGACGAAGGTCGGAGGAGAAAAACTGTTTTTT. It codes for CASSLETKVGGEKLFF.

This clonotype was found a few times. The chain joins TRBV29-1 to TRBJ2-4; D remains ambiguous. V was shortened by 3 bases and J by 0 bases, with 6 bases between the two germline ends. From germline, CDR1 is SQVTM and CDR2 ANQGSEA. The CDR3 length is 13 residues. The CDR3 is CSVDGGAKNIQYF. DNA of the CDR3: TGCAGCGTTGACGGTGGAGCCAAAAACATTCAGTACTTC.

This clonotype was counted only a few times. This rearrangement joins TRBV12-3 or TRBV12-4 to TRBJ1-1; weak D call: TRBD1 (6 bases). This CDR3 comprises 15 residues. The V end lost 3 bases, the J end lost 3 bases, and 14 bases lay between the germline ends. This chain's CDR3 is CASSFGGRVYTEAFF. Written as DNA, the CDR3 is TGTGCCAGCAGTTTCGGGGGGCGCGTGTACACTGAAGCTTTCTTT.

This rearrangement joins TRBV11-2 to TRBJ2-7, with 9 bases lining up with TRBD1. CDR3 length equals 15 residues. The V and J ends lost 4 bases and 4 bases, in that order; junction bases with no gene match: 8. The germline CDR1 and CDR2 sequences are SGHAT and FQNNGV. CDR3 sequence reads: CASSSDIDRGYEQYF. In DNA form, the CDR3 reads TGTGCCAGCAGCTCCGATATAGACAGGGGGTACGAGCAGTACTTC.

Of note for this clonotype: This could be a read error, since a much larger clone is one nucleotide away. The chain recombines TRBV10-3 with TRBJ2-4, with D hard to call. Trimming left V 0 bases short and J 9 bases short, with 18 bases between. In germline, CDR1 is ENHRY, CDR2 SYGVKD. The CDR3 totals 16 residues. DNA for the CDR3: TGTGCCATCAGTGAGTCGATTTGGCCTACAAGGGCCATTCAGTACTTC. Amino acid sequence: CAISESIWPTRAIQYF.

This clonotype has a count of ten or more. J is TRBJ2-7 and V is TRBV7-6, with a possible D match to TRBD2 (5 bases). CDR3 length equals 13 residues. The V and J ends lost 6 bases and 0 bases respectively, with 9 bases between them. Germline values: CDR1 SGHVS, CDR2 FNYEAQ. CDR3 coding DNA: TGTGCCAGCAGGGACGGGAACTCCTACGAGCAGTACTTC. Amino acid sequence: CASRDGNSYEQYF.

The table lists this clonotype with many counts. The chain employs TRBV12-3 or TRBV12-4 and TRBJ2-1; D is perhaps TRBD2 (5 bases). V was clipped by 4 bases and J by 7 bases, with 17 bases between them. The CDR3 runs to 15 residues. In nucleotides, the CDR3 is TGTGCCAGCAGTTACCCGGGGTTTCAGAATAATGAGCAGTTCTTC. It yields the protein CASSYPGFQNNEQFF.

On this clonotype: Since a much larger clone is just one base distant, this may be a read error. The V call is TRBV7-9, the J call TRBJ1-2; 8 positions agree with TRBD1. V was pared by 3 bases and J by 6 bases, with 6 bases of the junction left unmatched. CDR1 and CDR2 (germline): SEHNR, FQNEAQ (reference sequence). This CDR3 has 14 residues. The CDR3 DNA reads TGTGCCAGCAGCTTCGCAGGGGGCGGCCATGGCTACACCTTC. This sequence encodes CASSFAGGGHGYTF.

This clonotype appeared many times. V gene TRBV20-1 combines with J gene TRBJ2-7; D not certain. The germline V gene encodes CDR1 DFQATT and CDR2 SNEGSKA (reference sequence). Trimming took 3 bases from V and 0 from J, leaving 12 bases between them. This CDR3 contains 14 residues. For the CDR3, the DNA is TGCAGTGCTAGTCGAGGCGCGCTCTCCTACGAGCAGTACTTC. Its protein is CSASRGALSYEQYF.

This sequence joins TRBV7-2 and TRBJ2-5, with D possibly called TRBD1 or TRBD2 (6 bases each). CDR1 and CDR2 (germline): SGHTA, FQGNSA. The CDR3 contains 15 residues. V was pared by 5 bases and J by 1 base, with 14 bases between. The CDR3 sequence: CASSPEGGSQETQYF. CDR3 DNA sequence: TGTGCCAGCAGCCCGGAAGGGGGGAGCCAAGAGACCCAGTACTTC.

This clonotype was observed a handful of times. Here the CDR3 reads CASSIGFYGYTF. DNA for the CDR3: TGTGCCAGCAGTATCGGATTCTATGGCTACACCTTC. The chain carries TRBV25-1 and TRBJ1-2; D call uncertain. The CDR3 length is 12 residues. Trimming took 5 bases from V and 4 from J, leaving 8 bases between them. The V gene's germline CDR1 is MGHDK and CDR2 SYGVNS.

The table lists this clonotype with a few counts. V and J are TRBV12-3 or TRBV12-4 and TRBJ1-1; D is undetermined. V was trimmed by 3 bases and J by 1 base, leaving 9 bases between them. This CDR3 region has 14 residues. The CDR3 DNA follows: TGTGCCAGCAGTTTTAGTTCTGCGAACACTGAAGCTTTCTTT. This gives the protein CASSFSSANTEAFF.

This clonotype has more than one count but fewer than ten. The J gene is TRBJ2-1, the V gene TRBV7-2; 7 bases align to TRBD2. CDR3 length equals 14 residues. Trimming removed 1 base from V and 9 bases from J; junction bases left unmatched: 6. Germline V CDR1 and CDR2: SGHTA, FQGNSA. CDR3 protein: CASSLDLTSIEQFF. The CDR3 DNA reads as TGTGCCAGCAGCTTAGATTTGACTAGCATTGAGCAGTTCTTC.

The table lists this clonotype with a few counts. The rearrangement links TRBV11-2 to TRBJ2-3, with 7 positions matching TRBD1. The germline CDR1 and CDR2 sequences are SGHAT and FQNNGV. The CDR3 extends over 16 amino acids. After removal of 1 base from V and 1 base from J, the junction contained 5 bases not matched to a gene. CDR3 nucleotide sequence: TGTGCCAGCAGCTTAGTAGGGGGCTCGGGCACAGATACGCAGTATTTT. This codes for CASSLVGGSGTDTQYF.

V gene TRBV7-8 combines with J gene TRBJ2-2; 7 nucleotides agree with TRBD2. Germline V CDR1 and CDR2: SGHVS, FQNEAQ. Trimming removed 3 bases from V and 5 bases from J; junction bases left unmatched: 6. This CDR3 spans 15 amino acids. CDR3 residues: CASSFGTGRTGELFF. DNA of the CDR3: TGTGCCAGCAGCTTTGGAACCGGGAGGACCGGGGAGCTGTTTTTT.

This clonotype was found a few times. The chain combines TRBV28 with TRBJ2-7; 8 bases match TRBD2. With V trimmed by 5 bases and J by 4 bases, 10 bases remained unmatched. Germline lookup yields CDR1 MDHEN and CDR2 SYDVKM. The CDR3 has 15 amino acids. Written as DNA, the CDR3 is TGTGCCAGCAGTCCCACCGGGGCGGGAGGTTACGAGCAGTACTTC. Amino acid sequence: CASSPTGAGGYEQYF.

Comments on this clonotype: A much larger clone differs from this one at a single base, so this may be a read error. The V call is TRBV4-1, the J call TRBJ2-7; TRBD2 might be the D (6 bases). The V gene's germline CDR1 is MGHRA and CDR2 YSYEKL. This CDR3 spans 15 amino acids. Trimming took off 6 bases at V and 2 bases at J, with 17 bases between the two ends. The CDR3 DNA reads TGCGCCAGCAGGATAGACCGGGACTGGCCCTACGAGCAGTACTTC. Its protein product is CASRIDRDWPYEQYF.

This clonotype appeared many times. V usage is TRBV24-1 and J usage is TRBJ2-7; D call uncertain. Looked up from germline, CDR1 is KGHDR and CDR2 is SFDVKD. The CDR3 totals 13 residues. V gave up 7 bases and J gave up 0 bases, with 9 bases separating them. CDR3 in amino acids: CATSEATSYEQYF. In DNA, the CDR3 is TGTGCCACCAGCGAGGCGACCTCCTACGAGCAGTACTTC.

DNA of the CDR3: TGTGCCAGCAGTTCAGGGATCGGGGCCAACGTCCTGACTTTC. This translates into CASSSGIGANVLTF. V gene TRBV6-2 or TRBV6-3 combines with J gene TRBJ2-6; weak D call: TRBD1 (5 bases). Germline CDR1 MNHEY, CDR2 SVGEGT. The CDR3 extends over 14 amino acids. Trimming removed 4 bases at V and 4 bases at J, with 8 bases between.